This T cell receptor beta chain was sequenced during a study of cytomegalovirus exposure and HLA in healthy donors. Participants comprised healthy donors of bone marrow. A multiplex PCR was run with 60 Vbeta primers and 13 Jbeta primers. Sequencing used immunoSEQ multiplex PCR; TCRdb keeps in-frame clones, though not all of them. The sample shows over 60,000 clones, under 80% of them seen only once. Study observations and caveats: A further, later analysis showed that HLA-associated TCR beta chains (compared with equally common others) were more clonally expanded. With further analysis later on, most CMV-associated TCR beta chains appeared HLA-restricted.

The CDR3 runs to 17 residues. V lost 3 bases and J lost 0, with 16 bases in between. Germline assignment: CDR1 SGHRS and CDR2 YFSETQ. As regards this clone: Its antigen is not identified.

The clonotype comes from a male donor in good health and CMV-seropositive. Sequencing was carried out using PBMCs. This chain uses TRBV5-1 with TRBJ1-3; no definite D call. Here the CDR3 reads CASSSTVASSSGNTIYF. As DNA, the CDR3 is TGCGCCAGCAGCTCAACTGTTGCCTCTAGCTCTGGAAACACCATATATTTT.